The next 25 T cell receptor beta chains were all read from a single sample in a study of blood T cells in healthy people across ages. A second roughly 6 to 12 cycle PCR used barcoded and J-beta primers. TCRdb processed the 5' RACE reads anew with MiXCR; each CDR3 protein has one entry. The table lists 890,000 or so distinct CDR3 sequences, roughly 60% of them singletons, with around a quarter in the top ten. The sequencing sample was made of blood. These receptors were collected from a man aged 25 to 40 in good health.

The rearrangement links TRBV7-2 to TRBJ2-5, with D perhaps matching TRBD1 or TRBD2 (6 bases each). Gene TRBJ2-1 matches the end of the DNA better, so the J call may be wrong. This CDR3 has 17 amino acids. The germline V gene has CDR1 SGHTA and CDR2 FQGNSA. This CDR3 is CASSLRLGGRGQETQFF. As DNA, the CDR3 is TGTGCCAGCAGCTTAAGGTTGGGGGGCAGAGGGCAAGAGACCCAGTTCTTC.

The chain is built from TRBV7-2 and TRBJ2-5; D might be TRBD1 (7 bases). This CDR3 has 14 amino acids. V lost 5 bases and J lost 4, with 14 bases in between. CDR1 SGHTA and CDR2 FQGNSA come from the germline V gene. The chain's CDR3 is CASSTDREVETQYF. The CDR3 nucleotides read TGTGCCAGCAGCACCGACAGGGAGGTAGAGACCCAGTACTTC.

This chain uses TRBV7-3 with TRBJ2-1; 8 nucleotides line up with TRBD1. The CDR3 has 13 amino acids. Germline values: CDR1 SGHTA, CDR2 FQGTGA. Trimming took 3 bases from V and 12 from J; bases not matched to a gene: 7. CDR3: CASSLGQAVGQFF. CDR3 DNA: TGTGCCAGCAGCTTGGGACAGGCAGTCGGGCAGTTCTTC.

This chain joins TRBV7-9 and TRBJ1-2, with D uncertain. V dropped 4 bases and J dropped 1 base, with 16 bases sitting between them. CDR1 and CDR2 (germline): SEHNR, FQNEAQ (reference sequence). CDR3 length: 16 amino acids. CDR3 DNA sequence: TGTGCCAGCAGCTGGCCCCCGAGGATAGATAACTATGGCTACACCTTC. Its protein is CASSWPPRIDNYGYTF.

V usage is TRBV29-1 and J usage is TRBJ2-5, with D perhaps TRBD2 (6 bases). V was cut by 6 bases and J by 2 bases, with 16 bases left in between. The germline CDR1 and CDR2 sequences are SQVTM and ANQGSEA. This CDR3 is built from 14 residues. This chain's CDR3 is CSVVRRGEQETQYF. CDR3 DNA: TGCAGCGTCGTGAGGAGGGGAGAGCAAGAGACCCAGTACTTC.

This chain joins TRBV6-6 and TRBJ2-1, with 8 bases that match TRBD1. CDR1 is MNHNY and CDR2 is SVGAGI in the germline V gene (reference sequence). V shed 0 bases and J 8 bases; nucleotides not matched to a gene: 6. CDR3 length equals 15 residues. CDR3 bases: TGTGCCAGCAGTTACTCGAGGAACAGGGGGGATGAGCAGTTCTTC. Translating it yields CASSYSRNRGDEQFF.

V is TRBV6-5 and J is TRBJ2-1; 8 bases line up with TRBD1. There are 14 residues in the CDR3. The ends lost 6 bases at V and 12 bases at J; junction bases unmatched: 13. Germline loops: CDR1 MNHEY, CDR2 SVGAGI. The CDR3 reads CASSSARTGRWQFF. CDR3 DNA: TGTGCCAGCAGCTCCGCCCGGACAGGGAGGTGGCAGTTCTTC.

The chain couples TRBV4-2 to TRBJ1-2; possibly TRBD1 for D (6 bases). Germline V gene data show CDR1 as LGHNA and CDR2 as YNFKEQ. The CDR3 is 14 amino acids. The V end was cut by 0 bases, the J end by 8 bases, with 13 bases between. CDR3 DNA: TGTGCCAGCAGCCAAGATGCTACAGGGCGCGGCTACACCTTC. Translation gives CASSQDATGRGYTF.

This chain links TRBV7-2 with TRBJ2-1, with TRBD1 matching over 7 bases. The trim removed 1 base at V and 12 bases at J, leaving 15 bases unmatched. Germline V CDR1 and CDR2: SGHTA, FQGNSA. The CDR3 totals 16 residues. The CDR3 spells CASSLGQGTRGPVQFF. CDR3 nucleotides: TGTGCCAGCAGCTTAGGACAGGGTACTAGGGGGCCCGTGCAGTTCTTC. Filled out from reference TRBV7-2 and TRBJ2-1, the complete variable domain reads GAGVSQSPSNKVTEKGKDVELRCDPISGHTALYWYRQSLGQGLEFLIYFQGNSAPDKSGLPSDRFSAERTGGSVSTLTIQRTQQEDSAVYLCASSLGQGTRGPVQFFGPGTRLTVL.

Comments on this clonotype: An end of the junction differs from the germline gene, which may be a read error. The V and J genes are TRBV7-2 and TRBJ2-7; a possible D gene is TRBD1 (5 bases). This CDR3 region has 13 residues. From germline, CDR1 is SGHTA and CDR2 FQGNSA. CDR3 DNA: TGTGCCAACAGCTTAGCAGGGTCTTACGAGCAGTACTTC. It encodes CANSLAGSYEQYF.

CDR3 sequence: CATRVDASTETQYF. The CDR3 DNA is TGTGCCACTAGAGTCGACGCCTCTACAGAGACCCAGTACTTC. V usage is TRBV19 and J usage is TRBJ2-5; D is uncertain. The ends were cut back, 10 bases at V and 4 bases at J, with 19 bases in the middle. Germline assignment: CDR1 LNHDA and CDR2 SQIVND (reference sequence). CDR3 length equals 14 residues.

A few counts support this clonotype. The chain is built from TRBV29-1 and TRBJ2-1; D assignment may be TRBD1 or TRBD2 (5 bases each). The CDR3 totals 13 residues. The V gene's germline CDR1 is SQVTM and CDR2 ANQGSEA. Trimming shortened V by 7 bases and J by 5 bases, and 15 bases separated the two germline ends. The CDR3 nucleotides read TGCAGCGGGACTCTGCAGGGAGACAATGAGCAGTTCTTC. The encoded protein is CSGTLQGDNEQFF.

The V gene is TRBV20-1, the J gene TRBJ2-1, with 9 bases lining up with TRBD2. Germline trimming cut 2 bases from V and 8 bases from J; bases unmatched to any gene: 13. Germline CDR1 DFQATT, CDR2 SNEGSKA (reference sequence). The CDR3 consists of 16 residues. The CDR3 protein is CSARRGGGAAGDEQFF. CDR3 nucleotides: TGCAGTGCTAGAAGGGGCGGGGGGGCGGCGGGCGATGAGCAGTTCTTC.

CDR3 coding DNA: TGTGCCAGCGGCCCCTCCGAGGTCTCTAATTCACCCCTCCACTTT. Translating it yields CASGPSEVSNSPLHF. This sequence joins TRBV7-2 and TRBJ1-6; D gene unclear. V lost 8 bases, J lost 6 bases, and 17 bases lay in between. The CDR3 is 15 residues long. Germline loops: CDR1 SGHTA, CDR2 FQGNSA. Based on the CDR3 plus reference TRBV7-2 and TRBJ1-6, the full variable domain is GAGVSQSPSNKVTEKGKDVELRCDPISGHTALYWYRQSLGQGLEFLIYFQGNSAPDKSGLPSDRFSAERTGGSVSTLTIQRTQQEDSAVYLCASGPSEVSNSPLHFGNGTRLTVT.

CDR3 residues: CASSLVQGRDEQYF. DNA for the CDR3: TGTGCCAGCAGCTTAGTACAGGGACGGGACGAGCAGTACTTC. The chain couples TRBV7-9 to TRBJ2-4, with D perhaps matching TRBD1 (6 bases). With the DNA end fitting TRBJ2-7 better, the J assignment may be wrong. Germline V CDR1 and CDR2: SEHNR, FQNEAQ (reference sequence). The CDR3 runs to 14 residues.

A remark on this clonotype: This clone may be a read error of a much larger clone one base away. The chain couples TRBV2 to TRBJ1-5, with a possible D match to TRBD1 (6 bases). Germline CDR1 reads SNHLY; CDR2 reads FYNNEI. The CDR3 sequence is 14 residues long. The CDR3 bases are TGTGCCAGCAGTTCACAGGGTACCAATCAGCCCCGGCATTTT. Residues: CASSSQGTNQPRHF.

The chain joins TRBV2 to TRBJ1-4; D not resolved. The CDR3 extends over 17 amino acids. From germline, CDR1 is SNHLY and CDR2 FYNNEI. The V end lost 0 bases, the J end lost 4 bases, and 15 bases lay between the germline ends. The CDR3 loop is CASSEAGFGGLNEKLFF. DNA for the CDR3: TGTGCCAGCAGTGAAGCTGGGTTTGGAGGGCTTAATGAAAAACTGTTTTTT.

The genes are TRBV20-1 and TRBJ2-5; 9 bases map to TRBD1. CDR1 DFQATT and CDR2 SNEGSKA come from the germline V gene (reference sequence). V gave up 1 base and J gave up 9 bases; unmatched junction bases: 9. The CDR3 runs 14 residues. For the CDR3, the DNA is TGCAGTGCTAGAGTCAATGGACAGGGGAAGGCCCAGTACTTC. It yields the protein CSARVNGQGKAQYF.

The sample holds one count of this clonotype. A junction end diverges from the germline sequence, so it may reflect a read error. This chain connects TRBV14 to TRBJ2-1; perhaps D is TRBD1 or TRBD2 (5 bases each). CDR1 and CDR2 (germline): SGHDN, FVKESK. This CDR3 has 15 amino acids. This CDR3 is CTSSQDSRRGVWQFF. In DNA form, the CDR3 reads TGTACCAGCAGCCAAGACAGTCGCAGAGGGGTCTGGCAGTTCTTC.

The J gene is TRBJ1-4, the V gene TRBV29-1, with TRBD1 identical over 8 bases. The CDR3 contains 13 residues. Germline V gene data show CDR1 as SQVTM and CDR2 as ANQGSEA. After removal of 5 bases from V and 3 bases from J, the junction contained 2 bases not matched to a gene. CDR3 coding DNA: TGCAGCGTTCCGGGACAGGCTAATGAAAAACTGTTTTTT. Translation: CSVPGQANEKLFF.

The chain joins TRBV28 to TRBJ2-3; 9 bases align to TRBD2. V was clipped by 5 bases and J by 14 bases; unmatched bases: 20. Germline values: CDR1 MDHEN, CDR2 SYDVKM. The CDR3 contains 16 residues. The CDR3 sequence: CASSPAVAGDTDARYF. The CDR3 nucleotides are TGTGCCAGCAGTCCCGCGGTAGCGGGGGACACAGATGCGCGGTATTTT.

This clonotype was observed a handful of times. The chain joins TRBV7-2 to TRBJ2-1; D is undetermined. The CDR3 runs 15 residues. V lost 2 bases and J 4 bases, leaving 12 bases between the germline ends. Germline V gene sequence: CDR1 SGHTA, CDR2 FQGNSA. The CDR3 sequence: CASSLNPFSYNEQFF. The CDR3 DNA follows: TGTGCCAGCAGCTTAAATCCCTTCTCGTACAATGAGCAGTTCTTC.

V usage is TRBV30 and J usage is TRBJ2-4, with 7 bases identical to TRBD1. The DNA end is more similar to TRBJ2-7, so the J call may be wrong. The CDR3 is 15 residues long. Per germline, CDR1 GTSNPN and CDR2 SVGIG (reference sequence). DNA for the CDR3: TGTGCCTGGAGTTATGAGGGGGCCTTCACCTACGAGCAGTACTTC. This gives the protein CAWSYEGAFTYEQYF.

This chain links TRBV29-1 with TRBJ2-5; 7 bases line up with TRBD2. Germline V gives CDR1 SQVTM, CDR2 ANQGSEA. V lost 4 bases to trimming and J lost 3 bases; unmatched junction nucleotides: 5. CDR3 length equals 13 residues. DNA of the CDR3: TGCAGCGTTGTGGGGGGGGTAAAAGAGACCCAGTACTTC. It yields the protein CSVVGGVKETQYF.

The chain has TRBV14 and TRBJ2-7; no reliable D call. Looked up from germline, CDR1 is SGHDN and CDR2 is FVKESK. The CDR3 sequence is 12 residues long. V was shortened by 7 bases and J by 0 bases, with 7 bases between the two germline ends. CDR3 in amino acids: CASNSDSYEQYF. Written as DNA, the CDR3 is TGTGCCAGCAACTCGGACTCCTACGAGCAGTACTTC. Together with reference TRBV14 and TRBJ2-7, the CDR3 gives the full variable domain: EAGVTQFPSHSVIEKGQTVTLRCDPISGHDNLYWYRRVMGKEIKFLLHFVKESKQDESGMPNNRFLAERTGGTYSTLKVQPAELEDSGVYFCASNSDSYEQYFGPGTRLTVT.